These 25 T cell receptor beta chains were sequenced from one sample in a study of blood T cell repertoires in COVID-19. Method: immunoSEQ multiplex PCR; TCRdb's copy keeps in-frame clones and lacks some. This sample has over 100,000 clones, with around 80% found just once. Sequenced: peripheral blood. These receptors were collected from a human donor in a cohort sampled during active or convalescent COVID-19.

The chain recombines TRBV10-2 with TRBJ2-3; a possible D gene is TRBD1 (6 bases). CDR1 and CDR2 from the germline V gene are WSHSY and SAAADI. V lost 6 bases and J 1 base, leaving 11 bases between the germline ends. There are 14 residues in the CDR3. CDR3 sequence: CASRIRTGTDTQYF. Here the CDR3 DNA reads TGCGCCAGCAGGATTCGGACAGGCACAGATACGCAGTATTTT.

This chain joins TRBV7-2 and TRBJ2-4; TRBD2 matches 7 bases. CDR3 length: 16 amino acids. J was trimmed by 2 bases and V by 1 base; bases with no gene match: 5. The germline CDR1 and CDR2 sequences are SGHTA and FQGNSA. Here the CDR3 reads CASSLGPSGSKNIQYF. The CDR3 DNA reads as TGTGCCAGCAGCTTAGGCCCTAGCGGCTCCAAAAACATTCAGTACTTC. Drawing the rest from reference TRBV7-2 and TRBJ2-4, the complete variable domain is GAGVSQSPSNKVTEKGKDVELRCDPISGHTALYWYRQSLGQGLEFLIYFQGNSAPDKSGLPSDRFSAERTGGSVSTLTIQRTQQEDSAVYLCASSLGPSGSKNIQYFGAGTRLSVL.

The gene calls are TRBV23-1 and TRBJ2-5, with D uncertain. TRBV23-1 is an ORF, with its function uncertain. Trimming removed 3 bases from V and 2 bases from J, with 13 bases in between. The CDR3 sequence is 15 residues long. The CDR3 is CASSHFVEQQETQYF. DNA of the CDR3: TGCGCCAGCAGTCATTTCGTCGAGCAACAAGAGACCCAGTACTTC.

V and J are TRBV21-1 and TRBJ2-1; the table assigns TRBD2, which was not confirmed against the DNA. TRBV21-1 is given as a pseudogene. The CDR3 runs 18 residues. CDR3 sequence reads: CASSKGLAGGFRPGEQFF. Written as DNA, the CDR3 is TGTGCCAGCAGCAAAGGACTAGCGGGGGGGTTCAGGCCGGGTGAGCAGTTCTTC.

The gene calls are TRBV9 and TRBJ1-2; D remains ambiguous. Germline CDR1 is SGDLS and CDR2 is YYNGEE. Trimming left V 4 bases short and J 8 bases short, with 12 bases between. The CDR3 runs 12 residues. The CDR3 region has the DNA TGTGCCAGCAGCCTCGGAAACGGGGGCTACACCTTC. Translation: CASSLGNGGYTF.

The chain carries TRBV14 and TRBJ2-7, with D hard to call. The V and J ends lost 3 bases and 3 bases respectively, with 3 bases between them. Germline CDR1 is SGHDN and CDR2 is FVKESK. The CDR3 extends over 11 amino acids. The CDR3 DNA is TGTGCCAGCAGCCACCGCTACGAGCAGTACTTC. Amino acids: CASSHRYEQYF.

The chain recombines TRBV7-9 with TRBJ1-3; D is perhaps TRBD1 (5 bases). The V gene's germline CDR1 is SEHNR and CDR2 FQNEAQ (reference sequence). Trimming took 3 bases from V and 4 from J, leaving 13 bases between them. This CDR3 has 15 residues. CDR3: CASSFARGSGNTIYF. CDR3 sequence (DNA): TGTGCCAGCAGCTTCGCCCGGGGGTCGGGAAACACCATATATTTT.

The chain uses TRBV6-6 and TRBJ1-1; D is ambiguous. CDR1 is MNHNY, CDR2 SVGAGI, per germline (reference sequence). CDR3 length: 15 amino acids. V shed 0 bases and J shed 4 bases, with 12 bases lying between them. CDR3 bases: TGTGCCAGCAGTTACTCGCCCGGGTCGGGCACTGAAGCTTTCTTT. It encodes CASSYSPGSGTEAFF.

This rearrangement joins TRBV28 to TRBJ1-6; possible D gene TRBD1, 6 bases. V lost 7 bases and J lost 7, with 14 bases in between. This CDR3 has 14 residues. CDR1 MDHEN and CDR2 SYDVKM come from the germline V gene. Here the CDR3 DNA reads TGTGCCAGCAATCAGGGACACAGGAATTCACCCCTCCACTTT. Encoded protein: CASNQGHRNSPLHF. Looking up the rest from reference TRBV28 and TRBJ1-6 gives the full variable domain: DVKVTQSSRYLVKRTGEKVFLECVQDMDHENMFWYRQDPGLGLRLIYFSYDVKMKEKGDIPEGYSVSREKKERFSLILESASTNQTSMYLCASNQGHRNSPLHFGNGTRLTVT.

The V and J genes are TRBV6-2 or TRBV6-3 and TRBJ1-5, with 7 bases matching TRBD1. Germline assignment: CDR1 MNHEY and CDR2 SVGEGT. The CDR3 covers 16 residues. Trimming removed 5 bases from V and 2 bases from J; junction bases left unmatched: 9. The CDR3 nucleotides read TGTGCCAGCAGTCGGAGACAGGGTTTCGGCAATCAGCCCCAGCATTTT. It translates to CASSRRQGFGNQPQHF.

The V gene is TRBV28, the J gene TRBJ1-4; possibly TRBD1 for D (6 bases). The CDR3 has 17 amino acids. The germline CDR1 and CDR2 sequences are MDHEN and SYDVKM. V was shortened by 1 base and J by 8 bases, with 20 bases between the two germline ends. CDR3 region: CASSLLGRQGISEKLFF. CDR3 coding DNA: TGTGCCAGCAGTTTATTGGGCCGCCAGGGGATTTCGGAAAAACTGTTTTTT.

This chain links TRBV5-5 with TRBJ2-7, with D perhaps TRBD2 (7 bases). Germline CDR1 SGHKS, CDR2 YYEKEE (reference sequence). CDR3 length equals 15 residues. V lost 4 bases to trimming and J lost 5 bases, with 19 bases between them. The CDR3, as DNA: TGTGCCAGCAGCCCCCAAGGTAGGGGGGGAAACGAGCAGTACTTC. Translation gives CASSPQGRGGNEQYF.

This rearrangement joins TRBV7-2 to TRBJ1-2; D is possibly TRBD1 (6 bases). The germline V and J ends were trimmed by 5 bases and 4 bases, with 26 bases remaining between them. The V gene's germline CDR1 is SGHTA and CDR2 FQGNSA. CDR3 length: 18 residues. The DNA for the CDR3 is TGTGCCAGCAGCGAAGGGGCGGCAGGGGTCGGGGCTAGCTATGGCTACACCTTC. The encoded protein is CASSEGAAGVGASYGYTF. Full variable domain (rest looked up from reference TRBV7-2 and TRBJ1-2): GAGVSQSPSNKVTEKGKDVELRCDPISGHTALYWYRQSLGQGLEFLIYFQGNSAPDKSGLPSDRFSAERTGGSVSTLTIQRTQQEDSAVYLCASSEGAAGVGASYGYTFGSGTRLTVV.

The chain joins TRBV20-1 to TRBJ1-1; no firm D call. Germline CDR1 is DFQATT and CDR2 is SNEGSKA (reference sequence). The V and J ends lost 3 bases and 9 bases respectively, with 11 bases between them. The CDR3 runs 11 residues. The CDR3 loop is CSASWGGKAFF. CDR3 DNA: TGCAGTGCTAGTTGGGGAGGCAAAGCTTTCTTT.

CDR3 loop: CASSREPGQLVGYTF. CDR3 nucleotide sequence: TGCGCCAGCAGCCGCGAACCGGGACAGCTAGTAGGCTACACCTTC. The rearrangement links TRBV5-1 to TRBJ1-2; 7 positions agree with TRBD1. Per germline, CDR1 SGHRS and CDR2 YFSETQ. The CDR3 spans 15 residues. The V gene end was trimmed by 4 bases and the J gene end by 8 bases; junction bases not matched to a gene: 14. Filled out from reference TRBV5-1 and TRBJ1-2, the complete variable domain reads KAGVTQTPRYLIKTRGQQVTLSCSPISGHRSVSWYQQTPGQGLQFLFEYFSETQRNKGNFPGRFSGRQFSNSRSEMNVSTLELGDSALYLCASSREPGQLVGYTFGSGTRLTVV.

The chain joins TRBV10-3 to TRBJ1-1; the D gene is possibly TRBD1 (5 bases). The germline gives CDR1 ENHRY, CDR2 SYGVKD. V dropped 3 bases and J dropped 0 bases, with 11 bases sitting between them. The CDR3 extends over 15 amino acids. The CDR3 spells CAISESGGMNTEAFF. The DNA of the CDR3 is TGTGCCATCAGTGAATCCGGGGGTATGAACACTGAAGCTTTCTTT.

This chain links TRBV7-2 with TRBJ2-3; TRBD2 matches 11 bases. The CDR3 runs to 17 residues. The germline V gene has CDR1 SGHTA and CDR2 FQGNSA. The ends lost 5 bases at V and 3 bases at J; junction bases unmatched: 10. The CDR3 DNA follows: TGTGCCAGCAGCCCTCCTAGCGGGGGGCCTTCTACAGATACGCAGTATTTT. It specifies CASSPPSGGPSTDTQYF. The entire variable domain, with the rest obtained from reference TRBV7-2 and TRBJ2-3, is as follows: GAGVSQSPSNKVTEKGKDVELRCDPISGHTALYWYRQSLGQGLEFLIYFQGNSAPDKSGLPSDRFSAERTGGSVSTLTIQRTQQEDSAVYLCASSPPSGGPSTDTQYFGPGTRLTVL.

V is TRBV15 and J is TRBJ1-5, with a tentative D call TRBD1 (5 bases). Germline-derived CDR1 and CDR2 are LNHNV and YYDKDF (reference sequence). The CDR3 extends over 13 amino acids. The V gene lost 4 bases and the J gene lost 3 bases, with 7 bases spanning the gap. CDR3: CATSKGLNQPQHF. CDR3 bases: TGTGCCACCAGCAAGGGGCTCAATCAGCCCCAGCATTTT.

The chain carries TRBV7-9 and TRBJ2-2; D remains unclear. The V gene's germline CDR1 is SEHNR and CDR2 FQNEAQ (reference sequence). This CDR3 spans 13 amino acids. Trimming left V 1 base short and J 6 bases short, with 6 bases between. The CDR3 here is CASSLVLSGELFF. The CDR3 region has the DNA TGTGCCAGCAGCTTAGTTCTGTCCGGGGAGCTGTTTTTT.

This chain links TRBV20-1 with TRBJ2-3; 9 bases align to TRBD2. CDR3 length equals 15 residues. With 3 bases clipped from V and 4 bases from J, the junction kept 8 bases outside the gene matches. Germline V gene sequence: CDR1 DFQATT, CDR2 SNEGSKA (reference sequence). The CDR3 reads CSASKWTSDADTQYF. The CDR3 coding sequence is TGCAGTGCTAGTAAATGGACTAGCGATGCAGATACGCAGTATTTT.

The chain couples TRBV18 to TRBJ2-1; no firm D call. Trimming pared 3 bases from V and 9 bases from J, leaving 18 bases between. CDR1 is KGHSH, CDR2 LQKENI, per germline. The CDR3 runs 15 residues. CDR3 sequence: CASSPPRGILGEQFF. The CDR3 DNA reads TGTGCCAGCTCACCCCCCCGAGGTATTCTAGGTGAGCAGTTCTTC.

A few counts support this clone. The J gene is TRBJ2-7, the V gene TRBV5-6, with D tentatively TRBD2 (6 bases). The V gene lost 5 bases and the J gene lost 6 bases, with 15 bases spanning the gap. This CDR3 is 13 amino acids long. From germline, CDR1 is SGHDT and CDR2 YYEEEE. CDR3 bases: TGTGCCAGCAGGCGAACGGGAGTCGGCGAGCAGTACTTC. Residues: CASRRTGVGEQYF. The full variable domain, in which reference TRBV5-6 and TRBJ2-7 provide the parts outside the CDR3, is DAGVTQSPTHLIKTRGQQVTLRCSPKSGHDTVSWYQQALGQGPQFIFQYYEEEERQRGNFPDRFSGHQFPNYSSELNVNALLLGDSALYLCASRRTGVGEQYFGPGTRLTVT.

The rearrangement joins TRBV6-2 or TRBV6-3 to TRBJ2-1, with D maybe TRBD1 (5 bases). Germline V gene data show CDR1 as MNHEY and CDR2 as SVGEGT. This CDR3 region has 12 residues. Deletions cut 6 bases from V and 9 bases from J, with 12 bases between. The CDR3 sequence: CASSRWGGEQFF. The CDR3 DNA sequence: TGTGCCAGCAGCCGATGGGGCGGTGAGCAGTTCTTC.

The V call is TRBV28, the J call TRBJ1-4; D remains unclear. The CDR3 consists of 14 residues. The ends were cut back, 8 bases at V and 2 bases at J, with 12 bases in the middle. Germline assignment: CDR1 MDHEN and CDR2 SYDVKM. The CDR3 region is CASGRAGTNEKLFF. CDR3 bases: TGTGCCAGCGGCCGTGCGGGGACTAATGAAAAACTGTTTTTT. The variable domain in full, completed from reference TRBV28 and TRBJ1-4, reads DVKVTQSSRYLVKRTGEKVFLECVQDMDHENMFWYRQDPGLGLRLIYFSYDVKMKEKGDIPEGYSVSREKKERFSLILESASTNQTSMYLCASGRAGTNEKLFFGSGTQLSVL.

This rearrangement joins TRBV7-9 to TRBJ1-2; no clear D gene. Trimming cost V 0 bases and J 7 bases, with 21 bases left between them. The germline CDR1 and CDR2 sequences are SEHNR and FQNEAQ (reference sequence). The CDR3 runs 17 residues. Here the CDR3 reads CASSLAGASDVRAGYTF. The CDR3 nucleotides read TGTGCCAGCAGCTTAGCGGGAGCCTCCGATGTCAGAGCTGGCTACACCTTC.